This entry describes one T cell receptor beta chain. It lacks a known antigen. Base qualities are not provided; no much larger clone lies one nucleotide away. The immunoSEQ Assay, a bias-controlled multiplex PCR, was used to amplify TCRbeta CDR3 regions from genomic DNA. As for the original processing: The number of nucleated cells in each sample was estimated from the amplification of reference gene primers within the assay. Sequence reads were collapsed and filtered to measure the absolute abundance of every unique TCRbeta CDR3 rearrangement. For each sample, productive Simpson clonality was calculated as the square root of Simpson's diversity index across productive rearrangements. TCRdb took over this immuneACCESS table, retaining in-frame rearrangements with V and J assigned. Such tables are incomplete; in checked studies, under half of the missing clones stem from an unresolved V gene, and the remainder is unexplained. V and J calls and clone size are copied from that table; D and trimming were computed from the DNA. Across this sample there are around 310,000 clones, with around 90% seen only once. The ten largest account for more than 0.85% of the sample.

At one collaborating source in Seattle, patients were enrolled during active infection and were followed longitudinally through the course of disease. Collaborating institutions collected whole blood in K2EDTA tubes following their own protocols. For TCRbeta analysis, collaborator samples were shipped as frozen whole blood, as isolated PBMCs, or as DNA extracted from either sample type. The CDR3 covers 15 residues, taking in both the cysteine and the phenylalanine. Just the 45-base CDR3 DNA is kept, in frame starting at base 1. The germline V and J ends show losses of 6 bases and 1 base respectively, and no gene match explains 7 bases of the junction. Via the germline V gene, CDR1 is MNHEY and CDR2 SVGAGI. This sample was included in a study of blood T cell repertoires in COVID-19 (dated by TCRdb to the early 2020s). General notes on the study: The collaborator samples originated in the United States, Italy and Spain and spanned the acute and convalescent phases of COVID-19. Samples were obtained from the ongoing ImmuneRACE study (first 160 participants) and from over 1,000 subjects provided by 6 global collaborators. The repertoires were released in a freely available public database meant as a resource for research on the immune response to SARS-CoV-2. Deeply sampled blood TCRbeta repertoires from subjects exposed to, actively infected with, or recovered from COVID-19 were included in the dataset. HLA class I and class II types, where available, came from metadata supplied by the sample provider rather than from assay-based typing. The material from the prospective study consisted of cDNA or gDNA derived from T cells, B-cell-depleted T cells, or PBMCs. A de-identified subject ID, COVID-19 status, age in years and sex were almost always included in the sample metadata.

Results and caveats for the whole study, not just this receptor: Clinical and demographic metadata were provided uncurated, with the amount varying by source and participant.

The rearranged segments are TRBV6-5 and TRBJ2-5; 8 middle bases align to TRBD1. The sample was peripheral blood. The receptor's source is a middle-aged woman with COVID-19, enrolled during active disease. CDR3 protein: CASRSGTGLQETQYF. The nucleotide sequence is TGTGCCAGCAGATCTGGGACAGGACTCCAAGAGACCCAGTACTTC.